This record covers a single TCR beta chain. The junction does not match germline at one end; this may be a read error. TCRdb's table, derived via immunoSEQ multiplex PCR, lists solely in-frame clones and lacks some. The sample carries approximately 510,000 clones, 79% recorded once. This specimen belongs to a study of shared clonotypes between healthy human individuals. Only Caucasian adults living in Nashville, Tennessee served as donors. CDR3 size: 16 residues. Per germline, CDR1 SGHDT and CDR2 YYEEEE. The origin of this receptor is a woman aged 40 to 50 in good health. Some clones in this sample may be carry-over from other donors' samples. Sequenced input: PBMCs. The chain links TRBV5-6 to TRBJ1-4; the match to TRBD1 covers 10 bases. CDR3 in DNA: TGTGCCAGCAGCCTCGACAGGGGGCTAACTAGTGAAAAACTGTTTTTT. Protein: CASSLDRGLTSEKLFF.